This passage covers 29 T cell receptor beta chains from one sample sequenced in a study of blood T cell repertoires in COVID-19. Method: immunoSEQ multiplex PCR; TCRdb's copy keeps in-frame clones and lacks some. The table includes roughly 190,000 clones, approximately 84% detected once. Sequences were obtained from PBMCs or T cells enriched from blood (not recorded which). The receptors here all came from a woman in her 30s who had recovered from COVID-19.

This clone was observed a single time. J is TRBJ1-2 and V is TRBV5-1, with D hard to call. Trimming shortened V by 0 bases and J by 4 bases, and 13 bases separated the two germline ends. CDR3 length: 15 amino acids. Germline V CDR1 and CDR2: SGHRS, YFSETQ. CDR3 amino acids: CASSLAPGQPYGYTF. The CDR3 DNA follows: TGCGCCAGCAGCTTGGCCCCGGGTCAGCCCTATGGCTACACCTTC.

This chain uses TRBV5-5 with TRBJ1-5; a weak D match, TRBD1 (6 bases). This CDR3 has 15 amino acids. Germline CDR1 reads SGHKS; CDR2 reads YYEKEE (reference sequence). V was clipped by 2 bases and J by 9 bases, with 18 bases between them. Written as DNA, the CDR3 is TGTGCCAGCAGCTTCGGGGGGAGGGGGGGCGGGCCCCAGCATTTT. As protein: CASSFGGRGGGPQHF.

The chain links TRBV6-1 to TRBJ1-4; D gene uncertain. There are 15 residues in the CDR3. V gave up 0 bases and J gave up 10 bases, with 15 bases separating them. In germline, CDR1 is MNHNS, CDR2 SASEGT. The CDR3, as DNA: TGTGCCAGCAGTGAAGCCAGCGGTGGAACCGGAAAACTGTTTTTT. Its translation is CASSEASGGTGKLFF.

The genes are TRBV2 and TRBJ1-3; no clear D gene. This CDR3 is 14 amino acids long. CDR1 is SNHLY and CDR2 is FYNNEI in the germline V gene. The CDR3 here is CAEESVNSGNTIYF. Here the CDR3 DNA reads TGTGCAGAAGAATCGGTGAACTCTGGAAACACCATATATTTT.

In DNA, the CDR3 is TGTGCCAGCAGCTTAGACAGGGGGTTTTATTCACCCCTCCACTTT. As protein: CASSLDRGFYSPLHF. The rearrangement uses TRBV7-2 and TRBJ1-6; 8 nucleotides agree with TRBD1. J gave up 8 bases and V 1 base, and 4 bases lay outside the gene matches. Germline CDR1 is SGHTA and CDR2 is FQGNSA. The CDR3 extends over 15 amino acids.

The J gene is TRBJ2-5, the V gene TRBV5-6; TRBD2 matches 7 bases. Germline CDR1 is SGHDT and CDR2 is YYEEEE. V trimming: 4 bases; J trimming: 5 bases; junction bases outside the gene matches: 11. The CDR3 loop spans 15 amino acids. The CDR3 spells CASSPSGGRRETQYF. The DNA for the CDR3 is TGTGCCAGCAGCCCCTCCGGGGGGAGGCGGGAGACCCAGTACTTC.

The chain uses TRBV6-2 or TRBV6-3 and TRBJ2-2; 11 bases are shared with TRBD2. The CDR3 runs 20 residues. CDR1 is MNHEY, CDR2 SVGEGT, per germline. The trim removed 5 bases at V and 0 bases at J, leaving 14 bases unmatched. The chain's CDR3 is CASSKLRVAGGPANTGELFF. The CDR3 DNA is TGTGCCAGCAGTAAACTCAGAGTAGCGGGAGGGCCAGCGAACACCGGGGAGCTGTTTTTT.

The chain couples TRBV19 to TRBJ1-2, with TRBD1 identical over 8 bases. The CDR3 runs to 17 residues. The V gene's germline CDR1 is LNHDA and CDR2 SQIVND (reference sequence). V shed 3 bases, J shed 4 bases, and the junction held 13 bases outside the gene matches. CDR3 sequence: CASSIRAGTGSGYGYTF. The CDR3 nucleotides read TGTGCCAGTAGTATCCGTGCCGGGACAGGATCTGGCTATGGCTACACCTTC.

The rearrangement uses TRBV5-1 and TRBJ1-2; D is possibly TRBD1 (5 bases). V was clipped by 0 bases and J by 4 bases, with 10 bases between them. Germline V lookup: CDR1 SGHRS, CDR2 YFSETQ. This CDR3 is built from 14 residues. Here the CDR3 DNA reads TGCGCCAGCAGCTTGGGCAGGGAGGTCTATGGCTACACCTTC. This translates into CASSLGREVYGYTF.

The chain is built from TRBV7-8 and TRBJ2-5; D unclear. V lost 5 bases to trimming and J lost 4 bases, with 14 bases between them. Germline CDR1 and CDR2: SGHVS and FQNEAQ. CDR3 length equals 14 residues. This CDR3 is CASSLRSASETQYF. CDR3 DNA sequence: TGTGCCAGCAGCCTTCGGAGTGCTTCAGAGACCCAGTACTTC.

This rearrangement joins TRBV28 to TRBJ2-1, with TRBD2 matching over 10 bases. CDR1 MDHEN and CDR2 SYDVKM come from the germline V gene. This CDR3 region has 14 residues. V dropped 2 bases and J dropped 14; count of bases not matched to a gene: 9. The CDR3 DNA sequence: TGTGCCAGCAGTTTAGAGAGCGGGGGGGCCGGGAAGTTCTTC. It codes for CASSLESGGAGKFF.

V gene TRBV2 combines with J gene TRBJ1-2, with D unresolved. The CDR3 contains 13 residues. Trimming pared 1 base from V and 3 bases from J, leaving 6 bases between. The germline CDR1 and CDR2 sequences are SNHLY and FYNNEI. In nucleotides, the CDR3 is TGTGCCAGCAGTGAAGGGGAGGACTATGGCTACACCTTC. Translating it yields CASSEGEDYGYTF.

This clone has ten or more counts. CDR3 DNA: TGTGCCAGCAGCGCCCGCGGGAGGGATGAGCAGTTCTTC. This sequence encodes CASSARGRDEQFF. The gene calls are TRBV9 and TRBJ2-1; 9 positions match TRBD2. In germline, CDR1 is SGDLS, CDR2 YYNGEE. The J segment lost 8 bases and the V segment lost 3 bases, leaving 3 bases of the junction unmatched. The CDR3 totals 13 residues.

The rearrangement joins TRBV10-3 to TRBJ1-2, with TRBD1 identical over 7 bases. The CDR3 runs to 15 residues. Germline CDR1 reads ENHRY; CDR2 reads SYGVKD. The trim removed 3 bases at V and 7 bases at J, leaving 11 bases unmatched. CDR3 sequence (DNA): TGTGCCATCAGTGACCGGACAGGCGTGGAGGGTGGCTACACCTTC. This sequence encodes CAISDRTGVEGGYTF.

The chain joins TRBV29-1 to TRBJ2-1; D possibly corresponds to TRBD2 (6 bases). CDR1 SQVTM and CDR2 ANQGSEA come from the germline V gene. The CDR3 contains 16 residues. The V and J ends lost 6 bases and 0 bases respectively, with 18 bases between them. The CDR3 here is CSVGGTDDSSYNEQFF. CDR3 in DNA: TGCAGCGTGGGTGGGACTGACGATAGCTCCTACAATGAGCAGTTCTTC.

Only a few counts were recorded for this clone. The gene calls are TRBV7-2 and TRBJ2-3, with TRBD1 matching 8 bases. Germline lookup yields CDR1 SGHTA and CDR2 FQGNSA. Unmatched junction bases numbered 10, after V lost 5 bases and J lost 3 bases. This CDR3 contains 16 residues. The CDR3 DNA reads TGTGCCAGCAGCCAAAGAAGAGGACAGGGAACAGATACGCAGTATTTT. Encoded protein: CASSQRRGQGTDTQYF.

The chain combines TRBV9 with TRBJ1-2, with 7 bases aligning to TRBD1. V dropped 4 bases and J dropped 4; count of bases not matched to a gene: 10. The CDR3 has 15 amino acids. The germline V gene encodes CDR1 SGDLS and CDR2 YYNGEE. CDR3 sequence: CASSPPTGTLYGYTF. CDR3 bases: TGTGCCAGCAGCCCTCCGACAGGGACCCTCTATGGCTACACCTTC. Complete variable domain (other parts from reference TRBV9 and TRBJ1-2): DSGVTQTPKHLITATGQRVTLRCSPRSGDLSVYWYQQSLDQGLQFLIQYYNGEERAKGNILERFSAQQFPDLHSELNLSSLELGDSALYFCASSPPTGTLYGYTFGSGTRLTVV.

The rearrangement links TRBV4-1 to TRBJ1-2; TRBD1 agrees at 7 bases. Germline trimming cut 4 bases from V and 7 bases from J; bases unmatched to any gene: 3. Germline V CDR1 and CDR2: MGHRA, YSYEKL. The CDR3 runs to 12 residues. In DNA, the CDR3 is TGCGCCAGCAGCCTAACAGGGGTTGGCTACACCTTC. It codes for CASSLTGVGYTF.

The chain carries TRBV9 and TRBJ2-7, with a possible D match to TRBD1 (5 bases). This CDR3 is 15 amino acids long. The germline V and J ends were trimmed by 3 bases and 3 bases, with 16 bases remaining between them. CDR1 and CDR2 from the germline V gene are SGDLS and YYNGEE. The CDR3 sequence is CASSEGASSGYEQYF. DNA for the CDR3: TGTGCCAGCAGCGAAGGGGCTTCTTCGGGCTACGAGCAGTACTTC.

The chain is built from TRBV5-1 and TRBJ2-5; D possibly corresponds to TRBD1 (6 bases). This CDR3 is 16 amino acids long. Germline values: CDR1 SGHRS, CDR2 YFSETQ. The V end lost 3 bases, the J end lost 2 bases, and 17 bases lay between the germline ends. CDR3 DNA: TGCGCCAGCAGCTCTACAGGGTCTTTGGTACAAGAGACCCAGTACTTC. Translation: CASSSTGSLVQETQYF.

The CDR3 region is CASSVQGAPAEQFF. CDR3 nucleotides: TGTGCCAGCTCGGTCCAGGGGGCCCCCGCGGAGCAGTTCTTC. The rearrangement links TRBV18 to TRBJ2-1; TRBD1 aligns across 8 bases. CDR3 size: 14 residues. Germline CDR1 reads KGHSH; CDR2 reads LQKENI. The junction had 11 bases not matched to a gene; V was cut back by 6 bases and J by 10 bases. Full variable domain (outside the CDR3, taken from reference TRBV18 and TRBJ2-1): NAGVMQNPRHLVRRRGQEARLRCSPMKGHSHVYWYRQLPEEGLKFMVYLQKENIIDESGMPKERFSAEFPKEGPSILRIQQVVRGDSAAYFCASSVQGAPAEQFFGPGTRLTVL.

This clone was counted a few times. The V call is TRBV12-5, the J call TRBJ2-2, with 10 bases lining up with TRBD1. Germline V lookup: CDR1 LGHNT, CDR2 FRNRAP. The CDR3 contains 15 residues. V gave up 7 bases and J gave up 3 bases; unmatched junction bases: 5. CDR3 region: CASAMGTGDTGELFF. DNA for the CDR3: TGTGCTAGTGCTATGGGGACAGGGGACACCGGGGAGCTGTTTTTT.

V gene TRBV28 combines with J gene TRBJ1-4; 7 bases fit TRBD1. After removal of 2 bases from V and 4 bases from J, the junction contained 4 bases not matched to a gene. Germline loops: CDR1 MDHEN, CDR2 SYDVKM. The CDR3 length is 15 residues. The chain's CDR3 is CASSLTTGVNEKLFF. DNA of the CDR3: TGTGCCAGCAGTTTAACAACAGGGGTTAATGAAAAACTGTTTTTT. The full variable domain, with the rest looked up from reference TRBV28 and TRBJ1-4, is DVKVTQSSRYLVKRTGEKVFLECVQDMDHENMFWYRQDPGLGLRLIYFSYDVKMKEKGDIPEGYSVSREKKERFSLILESASTNQTSMYLCASSLTTGVNEKLFFGSGTQLSVL.

In this sample, this clone turned up a few times. The chain couples TRBV28 to TRBJ1-5; no clear D gene. Germline CDR1 reads MDHEN; CDR2 reads SYDVKM. The CDR3 totals 14 residues. Trimming removed 4 bases at V and 6 bases at J, with 13 bases between. Here the CDR3 DNA reads TGTGCCAGCAGTTCTCCGGGGTTGAGTCAGCCCCAGCATTTT. This encodes CASSSPGLSQPQHF.

The sample holds one count of this clone. J is TRBJ2-7 and V is TRBV27; the D is unclear. V was cut by 2 bases and J by 3 bases, with 8 bases left in between. The CDR3 is 13 amino acids. Germline V gene sequence: CDR1 MNHEY, CDR2 SMNVEV (reference sequence). This CDR3 reads CASSLALGYEQYV. CDR3 sequence (DNA): TGTGCCAGCAGTTTAGCCCTCGGCTACGAGCAGTACGTC.

The chain carries TRBV3-1 (or the pseudogene TRBV3-2) and TRBJ1-5; a weak D match, TRBD1 (6 bases). Germline loops: CDR1 LGHDT, CDR2 YNNKEL (reference sequence). The CDR3 loop spans 17 amino acids. V was trimmed by 1 base and J by 5 bases, leaving 18 bases between them. CDR3 nucleotide sequence: TGTGCCAGCAGCCAAGCTGACAGGCCTTTAAATTATCAGCCCCAGCATTTT. It specifies CASSQADRPLNYQPQHF.

The chain uses TRBV19 and TRBJ1-1; 8 positions agree with TRBD1. V dropped 3 bases and J dropped 3; count of bases not matched to a gene: 3. This CDR3 has 14 residues. Germline assignment: CDR1 LNHDA and CDR2 SQIVND (reference sequence). The CDR3 nucleotides read TGTGCCAGTAGTATCCGGACAGGGCACACTGAAGCTTTCTTT. This codes for CASSIRTGHTEAFF. Combining the CDR3 with reference TRBV19 and TRBJ1-1 gives the whole variable domain DGGITQSPKYLFRKEGQNVTLSCEQNLNHDAMYWYRQDPGQGLRLIYYSQIVNDFQKGDIAEGYSVSREKKESFPLTVTSAQKNPTAFYLCASSIRTGHTEAFFGQGTRLTVV.

This rearrangement joins TRBV7-8 to TRBJ2-7; TRBD1 is a possible D gene (7 bases). Per germline, CDR1 SGHVS and CDR2 FQNEAQ. The CDR3 runs 16 residues. Trimming stripped 0 bases from V and 4 bases from J, with 16 bases between. CDR3 region: CASSLAEGAIGYEQYF. The CDR3 DNA follows: TGTGCCAGCAGCTTAGCGGAGGGGGCGATAGGGTACGAGCAGTACTTC.

This chain links TRBV5-8 with TRBJ2-7, with 9 nucleotides matching TRBD2. V shed 0 bases, J shed 2 bases, and the junction held 3 bases outside the gene matches. Germline-derived CDR1 and CDR2 are SGHTS and YDEGEE. The CDR3 sequence is 15 residues long. CDR3 amino acids: CASSLVSGGPYEQYV. The CDR3 DNA reads TGTGCCAGCAGCTTGGTTAGCGGGGGCCCCTACGAGCAGTACGTC.